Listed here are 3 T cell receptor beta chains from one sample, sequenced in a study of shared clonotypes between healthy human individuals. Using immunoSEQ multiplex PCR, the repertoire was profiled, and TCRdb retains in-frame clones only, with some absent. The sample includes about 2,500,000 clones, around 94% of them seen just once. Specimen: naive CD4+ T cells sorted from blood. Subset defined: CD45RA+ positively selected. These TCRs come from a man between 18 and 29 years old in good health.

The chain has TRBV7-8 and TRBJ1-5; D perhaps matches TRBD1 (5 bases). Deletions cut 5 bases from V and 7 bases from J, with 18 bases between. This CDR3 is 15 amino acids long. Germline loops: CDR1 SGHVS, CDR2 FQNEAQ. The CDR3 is CASSQDRFGGQPQHF. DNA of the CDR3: TGTGCCAGCAGCCAAGACAGATTCGGTGGGCAGCCCCAGCATTTT.

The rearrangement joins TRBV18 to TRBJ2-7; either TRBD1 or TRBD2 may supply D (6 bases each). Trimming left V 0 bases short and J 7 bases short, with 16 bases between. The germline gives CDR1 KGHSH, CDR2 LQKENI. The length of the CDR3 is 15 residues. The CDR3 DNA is TGTGCCAGCTCACCACCGGGCCCGGGGGCGGGAGAGCAGTACTTC. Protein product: CASSPPGPGAGEQYF. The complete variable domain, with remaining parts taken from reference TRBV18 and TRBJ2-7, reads NAGVMQNPRHLVRRRGQEARLRCSPMKGHSHVYWYRQLPEEGLKFMVYLQKENIIDESGMPKERFSAEFPKEGPSILRIQQVVRGDSAAYFCASSPPGPGAGEQYFGPGTRLTVT.

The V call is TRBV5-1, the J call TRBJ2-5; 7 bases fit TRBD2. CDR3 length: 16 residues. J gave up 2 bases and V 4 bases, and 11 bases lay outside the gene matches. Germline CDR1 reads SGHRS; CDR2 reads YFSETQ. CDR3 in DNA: TGCGCCAGCAGCCGGGCGGGAGTTGCGGTACAAGAGACCCAGTACTTC. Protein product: CASSRAGVAVQETQYF.